This entry lists 31 T cell receptor beta chains sequenced from one sample in a study of long-term antiretroviral therapy in people with HIV. Runs used v3.0 of the immunoSEQ assay and were done at survey level. Here immunoSEQ multiplex PCR was the method, and the copy in TCRdb shows in-frame clones only, minus some. Seen here are some 20,000 clones, about nine tenths observed once, and the top ten hold roughly 4%. This material consisted of unsorted PBMCs, taken 2.1 years after starting antiretroviral therapy. The receptor source for this set is a man younger than 30 with HIV.

This sequence joins TRBV6-5 and TRBJ2-1; D is tentatively TRBD1 or TRBD2 (5 bases each). The germline V gene has CDR1 MNHEY and CDR2 SVGAGI. The CDR3 has 15 amino acids. Trimming left V 4 bases short and J 4 bases short, with 14 bases between. CDR3 residues: CASSSRGRVYNEQFF. The CDR3 nucleotides are TGTGCCAGCAGTTCCCGGGGCAGGGTATACAATGAGCAGTTCTTC.

The V and J genes are TRBV6-6 and TRBJ1-1; D remains ambiguous. This CDR3 spans 15 amino acids. Trimming cost V 5 bases and J 0 bases, with 13 bases left between them. Germline CDR1 is MNHNY and CDR2 is SVGAGI (reference sequence). The CDR3 DNA follows: TGTGCCAGCAGTCCCCTTACTTGGGTGAACACTGAAGCTTTCTTT. This gives the protein CASSPLTWVNTEAFF.

The chain is built from TRBV2 and TRBJ2-3; D is undetermined. Germline V gene lookup returns CDR1 SNHLY and CDR2 FYNNEI. The CDR3 is made up of 14 amino acids. V lost 6 bases, J lost 3 bases, and 13 bases lay in between. CDR3: CASRSQVLTDTQYF. CDR3 nucleotides: TGTGCCAGCAGGTCTCAGGTGTTAACAGATACGCAGTATTTT.

The CDR3 nucleotides are TGTGCCAGCAGCTTAGTACTAGCGGGTTACGGGGATACGCAGTATTTT. Amino acids: CASSLVLAGYGDTQYF. The chain has TRBV11-2 and TRBJ2-3; 9 bases fit TRBD2. Germline CDR1 is SGHAT and CDR2 is FQNNGV. V lost 1 base and J lost 6; bases outside the gene matches: 8. The CDR3 runs 16 residues.

The chain combines TRBV5-6 with TRBJ1-2; D call uncertain. Trimming removed 0 bases at V and 0 bases at J, with 12 bases between. Germline V gene lookup returns CDR1 SGHDT and CDR2 YYEEEE. The CDR3 sequence is 16 residues long. In DNA, the CDR3 is TGTGCCAGCAGCTTGGATCGGGAGGCAGCTAACTATGGCTACACCTTC. Translating it yields CASSLDREAANYGYTF.

The chain couples TRBV10-3 to TRBJ2-5; 12 bases match TRBD2. The trim removed 3 bases at V and 4 bases at J, leaving 12 bases unmatched. The CDR3 contains 18 residues. Germline CDR1 is ENHRY and CDR2 is SYGVKD. The CDR3 is CAISERKLAGGKGETQYF. The CDR3 bases are TGTGCCATCAGTGAACGTAAACTAGCGGGAGGAAAGGGAGAGACCCAGTACTTC.

The gene calls are TRBV19 and TRBJ1-1, with 11 nucleotides matching TRBD1. V was pared by 7 bases and J by 6 bases, with 7 bases of the junction left unmatched. The CDR3 runs 14 residues. From germline, CDR1 is LNHDA and CDR2 SQIVND (reference sequence). CDR3 residues: CASTGQGAVAEAFF. In nucleotides, the CDR3 is TGTGCCAGTACTGGACAGGGGGCCGTCGCTGAAGCTTTCTTT.

With respect to this clone: The sample has other DNA sequences that encode this CDR3 too. The J gene is TRBJ1-2, the V gene TRBV4-1; D gene unclear. V shed 1 base and J shed 0 bases, with 6 bases lying between them. The germline gives CDR1 MGHRA, CDR2 YSYEKL. CDR3 size: 14 residues. The CDR3 reads CASSQAGTNYGYTF. The CDR3 region has the DNA TGCGCCAGCAGCCAAGCCGGGACTAACTATGGCTACACCTTC.

The chain couples TRBV7-6 to TRBJ1-4, with D maybe TRBD1 (5 bases). CDR3 length: 15 amino acids. In germline, CDR1 is SGHVS, CDR2 FNYEAQ. V lost 1 base and J 7 bases, leaving 13 bases between the germline ends. CDR3 sequence: CASSLDLGDGEKLFF. Here the CDR3 DNA reads TGTGCCAGCAGCTTAGATTTAGGGGACGGTGAAAAACTGTTTTTT.

The V gene is TRBV6-5, the J gene TRBJ2-5; tentatively, D is TRBD2 (6 bases). Trimming removed 2 bases at V and 1 base at J, with 14 bases between. The CDR3 loop spans 16 amino acids. Germline V gene lookup returns CDR1 MNHEY and CDR2 SVGAGI. CDR3 in amino acids: CASSYLYGGLQETQYF. In nucleotides, the CDR3 is TGTGCCAGCAGTTACCTGTACGGGGGTCTCCAAGAGACCCAGTACTTC.

The chain recombines TRBV18 with TRBJ1-4; 7 bases map to TRBD1. With V trimmed by 5 bases and J by 8 bases, 8 bases remained unmatched. Germline V CDR1 and CDR2: KGHSH, LQKENI. The CDR3 loop spans 14 amino acids. CDR3 amino acids: CASSVDRAEEKLFF. The CDR3 bases are TGTGCCAGCTCAGTTGACAGGGCCGAAGAAAAACTGTTTTTT.

The chain links TRBV19 to TRBJ1-5; no clear D gene. Between the trimmed V and J ends, which lost 7 bases and 6 bases, there was a span of 13 bases. CDR3 length: 13 residues. From germline, CDR1 is LNHDA and CDR2 SQIVND (reference sequence). The CDR3 DNA reads as TGTGCCAGTACCGTCCCCGGAGTTCAGCCCCAGCATTTT. Encoded protein: CASTVPGVQPQHF.

This sequence joins TRBV11-2 and TRBJ2-7; D is perhaps TRBD2 (5 bases). CDR1 SGHAT and CDR2 FQNNGV come from the germline V gene. The CDR3 runs 12 residues. Trimming shortened V by 5 bases and J by 3 bases, and 8 bases separated the two germline ends. CDR3 nucleotide sequence: TGTGCCAGCAGCCCCGGGGTCTACGAGCAGTACTTC. Translated: CASSPGVYEQYF.

V and J are TRBV7-2 and TRBJ1-1; D not certain. The CDR3 totals 12 residues. Germline V gene lookup returns CDR1 SGHTA and CDR2 FQGNSA. Trimming cost V 6 bases and J 1 base, with 6 bases left between them. CDR3 sequence: CASRRENTEAFF. DNA for the CDR3: TGTGCCAGCAGGAGGGAGAACACTGAAGCTTTCTTT.

The rearrangement links TRBV18 to TRBJ1-5; 8 bases are a match to TRBD1. With V trimmed by 1 base and J by 7 bases, 6 bases remained unmatched. The CDR3 has 15 amino acids. From germline, CDR1 is KGHSH and CDR2 LQKENI. CDR3 coding DNA: TGTGCCAGCTCACCACGGGCAGGGGGCGGGCAGCCCCAGCATTTT. Translating it yields CASSPRAGGGQPQHF.

This sequence joins TRBV7-6 and TRBJ1-2, with D unresolved. There are 13 residues in the CDR3. With 2 bases removed from V and 4 bases from J, the gap between germline ends came to 8 bases. Germline V lookup: CDR1 SGHVS, CDR2 FNYEAQ. CDR3 amino acids: CASSLTAAYGYTF. CDR3 sequence (DNA): TGTGCCAGCAGCTTAACAGCGGCCTATGGCTACACCTTC. Complete variable domain (other parts from reference TRBV7-6 and TRBJ1-2): GAGVSQSPRYKVTKRGQDVALRCDPISGHVSLYWYRQALGQGPEFLTYFNYEAQQDKSGLPNDRFSAERPEGSISTLTIQRTEQRDSAMYRCASSLTAAYGYTFGSGTRLTVV.

The genes are TRBV15 and TRBJ1-2; D gene uncertain. Trimming took off 0 bases at V and 10 bases at J, with 12 bases between the two ends. This CDR3 has 13 residues. Looked up from germline, CDR1 is LNHNV and CDR2 is YYDKDF (reference sequence). The CDR3 protein is CATSRDLRMDYTF. CDR3 DNA sequence: TGTGCCACCAGCAGAGATCTACGAATGGACTACACCTTC. The full variable domain, rest sourced from reference TRBV15 and TRBJ1-2, is DAMVIQNPRYQVTQFGKPVTLSCSQTLNHNVMYWYQQKSSQAPKLLFHYYDKDFNNEADTPDNFQSRRPNTSFCFLDIRSPGLGDTAMYLCATSRDLRMDYTFGSGTRLTVV.

The chain recombines TRBV9 with TRBJ1-1, with D unresolved. Trimming removed 4 bases from V and 7 bases from J, with 11 bases in between. This CDR3 is 12 amino acids long. The germline V gene encodes CDR1 SGDLS and CDR2 YYNGEE. This chain's CDR3 is CASSKVDNEAFF. The CDR3 nucleotides are TGTGCCAGCAGCAAGGTGGATAATGAAGCTTTCTTT.

The V call is TRBV27, the J call TRBJ2-7, with D tentatively TRBD1 (6 bases). Between the trimmed V and J ends, which lost 5 bases and 5 bases, there was a span of 10 bases. In germline, CDR1 is MNHEY, CDR2 SMNVEV (reference sequence). The CDR3 is made up of 12 amino acids. CDR3 coding DNA: TGTGCCAGCAGTCAGGGACACAACGAGCAGTACTTC. It yields the protein CASSQGHNEQYF.

The table lists this clone with a count of one. The V and J genes are TRBV27 and TRBJ2-2, with 7 bases aligning to TRBD1. CDR1 and CDR2 (germline): MNHEY, SMNVEV (reference sequence). This CDR3 has 17 residues. J was trimmed by 1 base and V by 10 bases; bases with no gene match: 15. CDR3 sequence: CATMPVGRQGNTGELFF. For the CDR3, the DNA is TGTGCCACCATGCCCGTGGGTAGACAGGGGAACACCGGGGAGCTGTTTTTT.

The J gene is TRBJ1-5, the V gene TRBV7-2; D call uncertain. The CDR3 loop spans 13 amino acids. In germline, CDR1 is SGHTA, CDR2 FQGNSA. Trimming stripped 4 bases from V and 4 bases from J, with 8 bases between. The CDR3 loop reads CASSSSSNQPQHF. The CDR3, as DNA: TGTGCCAGCAGCTCGAGCTCTAATCAGCCCCAGCATTTT.

The J gene is TRBJ1-4, the V gene TRBV18; tentative D call: TRBD1 (6 bases). Between the trimmed V and J ends, which lost 3 bases and 1 base, there was a span of 9 bases. This CDR3 spans 15 amino acids. CDR1 KGHSH and CDR2 LQKENI come from the germline V gene. Here the CDR3 reads CASSPRTVTNEKLFF. Written as DNA, the CDR3 is TGTGCCAGCTCACCCCGGACAGTAACTAATGAAAAACTGTTTTTT. The full variable domain, its missing parts supplied by reference TRBV18 and TRBJ1-4, is NAGVMQNPRHLVRRRGQEARLRCSPMKGHSHVYWYRQLPEEGLKFMVYLQKENIIDESGMPKERFSAEFPKEGPSILRIQQVVRGDSAAYFCASSPRTVTNEKLFFGSGTQLSVL.

The rearrangement joins TRBV4-1 to TRBJ2-1; unclear D gene. Per the germline V gene, CDR1 is MGHRA and CDR2 is YSYEKL. V lost 3 bases and J lost 3, with 6 bases in between. The length of the CDR3 is 13 residues. The CDR3 DNA is TGCGCCAGCAGCCAGCTTCGCTACAATGAGCAGTTCTTC. Translated: CASSQLRYNEQFF.

V is TRBV13 and J is TRBJ1-2; D is uncertain. In germline, CDR1 is PRHDT, CDR2 FYEKMQ (reference sequence). V was shortened by 2 bases and J by 2 bases, with 9 bases between the two germline ends. This CDR3 has 14 residues. CDR3: CASSLKGSNYGYTF. CDR3 nucleotide sequence: TGTGCCAGCAGCTTAAAAGGTTCGAACTATGGCTACACCTTC.

V is TRBV18 and J is TRBJ1-5, with unresolved D. V shed 6 bases and J shed 7 bases, with 16 bases lying between them. Germline CDR1 and CDR2: KGHSH and LQKENI. This CDR3 spans 14 amino acids. DNA of the CDR3: TGTGCCAGCTCTCTTAACCGGGAGGGACAGCCCCAGCATTTT. Its protein is CASSLNREGQPQHF.

The rearrangement links TRBV7-2 to TRBJ2-3; tentative D call: TRBD2 (6 bases). The CDR3 runs 14 residues. The ends were cut back, 7 bases at V and 2 bases at J, with 13 bases in the middle. From germline, CDR1 is SGHTA and CDR2 FQGNSA. CDR3: CASTLALTTDTQYF. In DNA, the CDR3 is TGTGCCAGCACTCTAGCGCTAACCACAGATACGCAGTATTTT.

V usage is TRBV4-1 and J usage is TRBJ2-7; D gene unclear. Trimming took 0 bases from V and 3 from J, leaving 12 bases between them. The CDR3 runs to 15 residues. Germline CDR1 MGHRA, CDR2 YSYEKL. The CDR3 spells CASSQDVVGFYEQYF. The CDR3 DNA follows: TGCGCCAGCAGCCAAGACGTTGTCGGTTTCTACGAGCAGTACTTC.

The genes are TRBV5-4 and TRBJ2-2, with 8 bases fitting TRBD2. CDR3 length: 18 residues. V lost 4 bases to trimming and J lost 0 bases; unmatched junction nucleotides: 11. CDR1 SGHNT and CDR2 YYREEE come from the germline V gene (reference sequence). CDR3 coding DNA: TGTGCCAGCAGCCCCCGGGAGGGTAGCGGATCGAACACCGGGGAGCTGTTTTTT. This gives the protein CASSPREGSGSNTGELFF.

This chain uses TRBV20-1 with TRBJ2-1; the D gene is possibly TRBD1 (5 bases). The germline V and J ends were trimmed by 6 bases and 7 bases, with 7 bases remaining between them. This CDR3 spans 10 amino acids. CDR1 is DFQATT and CDR2 is SNEGSKA in the germline V gene (reference sequence). The CDR3 region is CSAKGNEQFF. Here the CDR3 DNA reads TGCAGTGCCAAGGGGAATGAGCAGTTCTTC.

The CDR3 here is CASSHGGVGQPQHF. As DNA, the CDR3 is TGTGCCAGCAGTCATGGAGGGGTAGGGCAGCCCCAGCATTTT. V gene TRBV6-1 combines with J gene TRBJ1-5, with a tentative D call TRBD1 (5 bases). The germline V and J ends were trimmed by 5 bases and 7 bases, with 15 bases remaining between them. CDR1 and CDR2 (germline): MNHNS, SASEGT. This CDR3 has 14 residues.

This chain joins TRBV6-5 and TRBJ2-7, with D possibly being TRBD1 or TRBD2 (5 bases each). From germline, CDR1 is MNHEY and CDR2 SVGAGI. The CDR3 is 13 amino acids. V lost 5 bases and J 3 bases, leaving 11 bases between the germline ends. The DNA of the CDR3 is TGTGCCAGCAGTACGGGGCTGGGCTACGAGCAGTACTTC. Translation gives CASSTGLGYEQYF.